This TCR beta chain came from a study of identical twins. General observations from the study: Invariant T cells like MAIT and iNKT could partly confound the zero-insertion analyses.

V shed 0 bases and J shed 6 bases, with 9 bases lying between them. Germline V gene data show CDR1 as SGDLS and CDR2 as YYNGEE. The CDR3 extends over 13 amino acids. Only healthy Caucasians were enrolled as donors. This clonotype was found many times. What it binds is unknown. Template switching (which added a universal primer site) was used, and cDNA carried unique molecular identifiers. One entry per CDR3 protein, called by TCRdb with MiXCR from the 5' RACE reads. This sample carries hundreds of thousands of distinct CDR3 sequences, 5.5% to 6.5% of them seen once, and the ten largest clones take about 1.8%.

The sequencing input was naive T cells sorted from blood. The V gene is TRBV9, the J gene TRBJ1-1, with unresolved D. The sequence derives from a man between 18 and 29 years old in good health. The CDR3 is CASSVGAESEAFF. CDR3 DNA sequence: TGTGCCAGCAGCGTAGGCGCAGAGTCTGAAGCTTTCTTT.